Following are 17 T cell receptor beta chains from one sample sequenced in a study of T-cell reconstitution after alpha-beta-depleted transplantation in children. Unique molecular identifiers were built into the TCRbeta library. In TCRdb, the PCR reads were re-called with MiXCR into one record per CDR3 protein. The sample yields about 980,000 distinct CDR3 sequences, roughly 29% seen once. The material sequenced was PBMCs, mostly from graft donor cells, taken 360 days after TCRalphabeta/CD19-depleted stem cell transplant. These receptors were obtained from a boy under three years old who had a stem cell transplant for SCID, so the T cells may come from the graft donor.

In its sample, this clonotype was seen a few times. The chain employs TRBV20-1 and TRBJ2-1; D possibly uses TRBD1 or TRBD2 (5 bases each). CDR3 length: 12 residues. In germline, CDR1 is DFQATT, CDR2 SNEGSKA (reference sequence). Trimming cost V 2 bases and J 7 bases, with 9 bases left between them. In DNA form, the CDR3 reads TGCAGTGCTAGATCATGGGGGAATGAGCAGTTCTTC. It specifies CSARSWGNEQFF.

This clonotype was observed at least ten times. This chain joins TRBV29-1 and TRBJ2-1; D is uncertain. The CDR3 runs 13 residues. Trimming shortened V by 8 bases and J by 5 bases, and 16 bases separated the two germline ends. Germline CDR1 is SQVTM and CDR2 is ANQGSEA. The CDR3 is CSPRPTAHNEQFF. CDR3 sequence (DNA): TGCAGCCCTCGGCCGACGGCACACAATGAGCAGTTCTTC.

This chain joins TRBV7-8 and TRBJ2-3, with 7 bases fitting TRBD1. V was pared by 1 base and J by 0 bases, with 10 bases of the junction left unmatched. The CDR3 has 18 amino acids. Looked up from germline, CDR1 is SGHVS and CDR2 is FQNEAQ. The DNA of the CDR3 is TGTGCCAGCAGCTTAGACCCCGGGACAGAATCTAGCACAGATACGCAGTATTTT. It translates to CASSLDPGTESSTDTQYF. Full variable domain (rest looked up from reference TRBV7-8 and TRBJ2-3): GAGVSQSPRYKVAKRGQDVALRCDPISGHVSLFWYQQALGQGPEFLTYFQNEAQLDKSGLPSDRFFAERPEGSVSTLKIQRTQQEDSAVYLCASSLDPGTESSTDTQYFGPGTRLTVL.

There are a few counts of this clonotype. The V call is TRBV20-1, the J call TRBJ1-3, with D tentatively TRBD1 (6 bases). Per the germline V gene, CDR1 is DFQATT and CDR2 is SNEGSKA (reference sequence). This CDR3 spans 15 amino acids. V lost 3 bases and J lost 0, with 12 bases in between. The DNA for the CDR3 is TGCAGTGCTAGGGACAGTCAGTTCTCTGGAAACACCATATATTTT. Translation gives CSARDSQFSGNTIYF.

The gene calls are TRBV7-9 and TRBJ2-1, with D unresolved. Germline loops: CDR1 SEHNR, CDR2 FQNEAQ (reference sequence). V lost 4 bases, J lost 4 bases, and 14 bases lay in between. CDR3 length: 15 amino acids. CDR3 amino acids: CASSSLVPTYNEQFF. The CDR3 DNA reads TGTGCCAGCAGCTCCCTCGTACCAACTTACAATGAGCAGTTCTTC.

This clonotype was seen a handful of times. V and J are TRBV6-6 and TRBJ2-7; D ambiguous. This CDR3 is 12 amino acids long. Trimming removed 0 bases at V and 8 bases at J, with 8 bases between. Germline V lookup: CDR1 MNHNY, CDR2 SVGAGI (reference sequence). The CDR3 DNA follows: TGTGCCAGCAGTTACTCGAAGGAGAAGCAGTACTTC. Amino acid sequence: CASSYSKEKQYF.

A few counts support this clonotype. The chain recombines TRBV5-6 with TRBJ2-2; 8 positions agree with TRBD2. Germline V gene data show CDR1 as SGHDT and CDR2 as YYEEEE. The CDR3 is 15 amino acids. Trimming cost V 4 bases and J 8 bases; bases outside gene matches: 10. The CDR3 loop is CASSQTGTRKGELFF. CDR3 DNA: TGTGCCAGCAGCCAGACCGGGACTAGAAAAGGGGAGCTGTTTTTT.

The rearrangement joins TRBV5-6 to TRBJ2-2, with D possibly being TRBD2 (6 bases). Trimming cost V 2 bases and J 6 bases, with 14 bases left between them. Germline V gene lookup returns CDR1 SGHDT and CDR2 YYEEEE. This CDR3 has 15 residues. CDR3 residues: CASSFVPGRAGELFF. CDR3 bases: TGTGCCAGCAGCTTCGTGCCCGGGAGAGCCGGGGAGCTGTTTTTT.

The chain has TRBV12-3 or TRBV12-4 and TRBJ2-1, with 11 bases aligning to TRBD2. With 4 bases clipped from V and 0 bases from J, the junction kept 11 bases outside the gene matches. There are 19 residues in the CDR3. CDR3 region: CASSSPLRLAGSSYNEQFF. CDR3 sequence (DNA): TGTGCCAGCAGTTCCCCTCTCCGACTAGCGGGGAGCTCCTACAATGAGCAGTTCTTC.

The J gene is TRBJ2-5, the V gene TRBV7-9; 7 bases agree with TRBD1. Losses at the gene ends were 6 bases for V and 4 bases for J; bases not matched to a gene: 8. Germline V gives CDR1 SEHNR, CDR2 FQNEAQ (reference sequence). The CDR3 sequence is 14 residues long. CDR3 protein: CASRSGTARETQYF. CDR3 bases: TGTGCCAGCAGATCCGGGACAGCCCGAGAGACCCAGTACTTC.

V and J are TRBV12-3 or TRBV12-4 and TRBJ2-3, with D unresolved. Deletions cut 6 bases from V and 3 bases from J, with 19 bases between. There are 16 residues in the CDR3. CDR3: CASSPPYGYRTDTQYF. CDR3 coding DNA: TGTGCCAGCAGCCCCCCCTACGGGTATAGGACAGATACGCAGTATTTT.

Only a few counts were recorded for this clonotype. The chain recombines TRBV20-1 with TRBJ2-1; no reliable D call. Germline V gene sequence: CDR1 DFQATT, CDR2 SNEGSKA (reference sequence). This CDR3 is 14 amino acids long. V was cut by 4 bases and J by 0 bases, with 10 bases left in between. The CDR3 DNA reads as TGCAGTGCTAACGATATTAGCTCCTACAATGAGCAGTTCTTC. Its translation: CSANDISSYNEQFF.

The chain employs TRBV7-2 and TRBJ1-5; 8 positions agree with TRBD1. The J segment lost 3 bases and the V segment lost 5 bases, leaving 6 bases of the junction unmatched. Germline CDR1 and CDR2: SGHTA and FQGNSA. The CDR3 is 15 residues long. The CDR3 protein is CASSLRTGNNQPQHF. The CDR3 region has the DNA TGTGCCAGCAGCCTTCGGACAGGGAACAATCAGCCCCAGCATTTT.

This clonotype was counted a few times. As DNA, the CDR3 is TGTGCCAGCAGCCAAGATGGGGGAAAATATGGCTACACCTTC. Its protein product is CASSQDGGKYGYTF. The chain couples TRBV4-2 to TRBJ1-2; D perhaps matches TRBD1 (5 bases). Germline assignment: CDR1 LGHNA and CDR2 YNFKEQ. The CDR3 is 14 amino acids. V dropped 0 bases and J dropped 5 bases, with 10 bases sitting between them.

This chain uses TRBV5-4 with TRBJ2-7, with TRBD1 matching over 8 bases. Trimming cost V 0 bases and J 1 base; bases outside gene matches: 6. CDR1 and CDR2 (germline): SGHNT, YYREEE (reference sequence). CDR3 length: 16 residues. The CDR3 protein is CASSLAYDRGSYEQYF. The DNA for the CDR3 is TGTGCCAGCAGCTTGGCCTACGACAGGGGATCCTACGAGCAGTACTTC. The full variable domain, in which reference TRBV5-4 and TRBJ2-7 provide the parts outside the CDR3, is ETGVTQSPTHLIKTRGQQVTLRCSSQSGHNTVSWYQQALGQGPQFIFQYYREEENGRGNFPPRFSGLQFPNYSSELNVNALELDDSALYLCASSLAYDRGSYEQYFGPGTRLTVT.

This clonotype was observed a handful of times. The gene calls are TRBV5-1 and TRBJ2-7, with D tentatively TRBD1 (5 bases). CDR3 length equals 16 residues. Germline-derived CDR1 and CDR2 are SGHRS and YFSETQ. The V end was cut by 4 bases, the J end by 2 bases, with 19 bases between. CDR3: CASSLRPGDSTYEQYF. The CDR3 bases are TGCGCCAGCAGCCTACGCCCCGGTGACAGCACCTACGAGCAGTACTTC.

The chain couples TRBV7-8 to TRBJ1-1; D is ambiguous. Germline loops: CDR1 SGHVS, CDR2 FQNEAQ. The CDR3 spans 12 residues. The V end lost 2 bases, the J end lost 8 bases, and 9 bases lay between the germline ends. Written as DNA, the CDR3 is TGTGCCAGCAGCTTATTCGATAGGGAAGCTTTCTTT. This translates into CASSLFDREAFF.